The clone carrying this T cell receptor beta chain was seen ten or more times. The CDR3 has 18 residues. V was clipped by 5 bases and J by 3 bases; unmatched bases: 14. Germline V gives CDR1 SEHNR, CDR2 FQNEAQ (reference sequence). TCRdb ran MiXCR on the 5' RACE reads and lists one entry per CDR3 protein. The sample shows about 49,000 distinct CDR3 sequences, about 4% of them seen only once. This sample is part of a study of early T cells in non-severe SARS-CoV-2 infection. Sequencing was done on a sample of whole blood. The receptor's source is an adult who was a healthcare worker with PCR-confirmed SARS-CoV-2 infection or an uninfected control (not recorded which). The rearrangement links TRBV7-9 to TRBJ1-4, with 8 bases matching TRBD1. The CDR3 here is CASSHPYGTGGSNEKLFF. The CDR3 bases are TGTGCCAGCAGCCACCCTTACGGTACAGGGGGATCTAATGAAAAACTGTTTTTT. The variable domain in full, completed from reference TRBV7-9 and TRBJ1-4, reads DTGVSQNPRHKITKRGQNVTFRCDPISEHNRLYWYRQTLGQGPEFLTYFQNEAQLEKSRLLSDRFSAERPKGSFSTLEIQRTEQGDSAMYLCASSHPYGTGGSNEKLFFGSGTQLSVL.